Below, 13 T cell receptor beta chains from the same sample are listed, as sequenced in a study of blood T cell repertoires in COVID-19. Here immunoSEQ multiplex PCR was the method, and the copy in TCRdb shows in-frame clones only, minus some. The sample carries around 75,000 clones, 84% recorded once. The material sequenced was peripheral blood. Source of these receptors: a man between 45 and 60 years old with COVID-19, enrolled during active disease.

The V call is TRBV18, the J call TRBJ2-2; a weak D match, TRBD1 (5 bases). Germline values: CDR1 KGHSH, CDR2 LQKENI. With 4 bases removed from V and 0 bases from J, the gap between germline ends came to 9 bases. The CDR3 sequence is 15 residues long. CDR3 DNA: TGTGCCAGCTCACGGGTAGGGGCGAACACCGGGGAGCTGTTTTTT. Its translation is CASSRVGANTGELFF.

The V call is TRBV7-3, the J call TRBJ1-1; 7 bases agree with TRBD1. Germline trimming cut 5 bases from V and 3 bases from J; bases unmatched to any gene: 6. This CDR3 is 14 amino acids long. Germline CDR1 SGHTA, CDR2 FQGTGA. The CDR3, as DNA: TGTGCCAGCAGCCCGAGGGACAGACACACTGAAGCTTTCTTT. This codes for CASSPRDRHTEAFF.

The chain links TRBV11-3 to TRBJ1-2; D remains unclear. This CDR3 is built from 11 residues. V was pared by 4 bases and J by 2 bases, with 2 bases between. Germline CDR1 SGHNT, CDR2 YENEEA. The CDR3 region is CASSSNYGYTF. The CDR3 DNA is TGTGCCAGCAGCTCGAACTATGGCTACACCTTC.

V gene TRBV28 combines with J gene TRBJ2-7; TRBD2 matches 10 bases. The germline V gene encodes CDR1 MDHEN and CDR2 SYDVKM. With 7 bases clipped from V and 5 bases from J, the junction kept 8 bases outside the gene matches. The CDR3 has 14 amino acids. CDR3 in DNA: TGTGCCAGCAACCAGCGGGGGGGCTTCGACGAGCAGTACTTC. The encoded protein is CASNQRGGFDEQYF.

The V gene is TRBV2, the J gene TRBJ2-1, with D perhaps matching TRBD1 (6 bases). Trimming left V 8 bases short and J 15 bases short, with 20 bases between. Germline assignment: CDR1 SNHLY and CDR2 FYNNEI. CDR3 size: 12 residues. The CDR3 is CASFTDSIRPFF. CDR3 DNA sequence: TGTGCCAGCTTTACGGACAGCATTAGACCGTTCTTC.

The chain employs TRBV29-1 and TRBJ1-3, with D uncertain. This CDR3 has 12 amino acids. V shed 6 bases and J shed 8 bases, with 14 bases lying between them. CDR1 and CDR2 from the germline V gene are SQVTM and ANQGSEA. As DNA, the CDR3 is TGCAGCGTAGCGCAGACCGGAGACACCATATATTTT. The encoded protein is CSVAQTGDTIYF.

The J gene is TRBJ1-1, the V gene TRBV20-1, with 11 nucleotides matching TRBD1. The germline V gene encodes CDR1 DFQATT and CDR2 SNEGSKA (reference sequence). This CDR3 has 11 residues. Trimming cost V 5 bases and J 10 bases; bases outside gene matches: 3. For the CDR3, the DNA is TGCAGTGCTGGGACAGGGGGTATAGCTTTCTTT. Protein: CSAGTGGIAFF.

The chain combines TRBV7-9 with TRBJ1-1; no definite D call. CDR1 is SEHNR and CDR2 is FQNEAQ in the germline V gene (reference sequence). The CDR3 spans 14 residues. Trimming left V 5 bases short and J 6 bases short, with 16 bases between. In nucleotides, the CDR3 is TGTGCCAGCAGCCTGACCGACGGGATAGCTGAAGCTTTCTTT. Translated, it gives CASSLTDGIAEAFF.

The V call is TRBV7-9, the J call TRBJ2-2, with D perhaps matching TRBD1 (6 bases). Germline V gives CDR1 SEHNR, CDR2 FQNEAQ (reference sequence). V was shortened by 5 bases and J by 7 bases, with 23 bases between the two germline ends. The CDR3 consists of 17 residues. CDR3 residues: CASSRNTGPKGGGELFF. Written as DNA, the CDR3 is TGTGCCAGCAGCAGAAACACAGGGCCGAAGGGTGGCGGGGAGCTGTTTTTT.

The CDR3 loop reads CASSPSRESPLHF. The CDR3 nucleotides are TGTGCCAGCAGCCCCTCGCGGGAATCACCCCTCCACTTT. This rearrangement joins TRBV7-3 to TRBJ1-6; D is unclear. Trimming removed 5 bases at V and 10 bases at J, with 12 bases between. CDR1 and CDR2 from the germline V gene are SGHTA and FQGTGA. This CDR3 is 13 amino acids long.

The CDR3 sequence: CASSQAVGTGNQPQHF. The CDR3 DNA sequence: TGCGCCAGCAGCCAGGCGGTGGGGACAGGCAATCAGCCCCAGCATTTT. The chain couples TRBV4-1 to TRBJ1-5, with 7 bases aligning to TRBD1. Germline-derived CDR1 and CDR2 are MGHRA and YSYEKL. The ends lost 3 bases at V and 2 bases at J; junction bases unmatched: 7. The CDR3 is 16 amino acids.

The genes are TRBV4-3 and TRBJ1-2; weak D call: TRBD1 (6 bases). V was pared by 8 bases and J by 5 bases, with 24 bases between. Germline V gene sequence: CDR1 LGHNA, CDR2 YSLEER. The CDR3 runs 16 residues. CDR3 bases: TGCGCCAGCTCTCCCCCCGGGCTCAGGGGTGGGTATGGCTACACCTTC. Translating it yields CASSPPGLRGGYGYTF.

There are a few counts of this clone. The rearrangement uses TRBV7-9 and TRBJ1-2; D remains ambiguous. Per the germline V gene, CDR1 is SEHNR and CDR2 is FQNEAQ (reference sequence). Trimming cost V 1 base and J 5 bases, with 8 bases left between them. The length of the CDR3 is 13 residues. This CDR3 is CASSLEPGYGYTF. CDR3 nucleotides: TGTGCCAGCAGCTTAGAACCCGGTTATGGCTACACCTTC.